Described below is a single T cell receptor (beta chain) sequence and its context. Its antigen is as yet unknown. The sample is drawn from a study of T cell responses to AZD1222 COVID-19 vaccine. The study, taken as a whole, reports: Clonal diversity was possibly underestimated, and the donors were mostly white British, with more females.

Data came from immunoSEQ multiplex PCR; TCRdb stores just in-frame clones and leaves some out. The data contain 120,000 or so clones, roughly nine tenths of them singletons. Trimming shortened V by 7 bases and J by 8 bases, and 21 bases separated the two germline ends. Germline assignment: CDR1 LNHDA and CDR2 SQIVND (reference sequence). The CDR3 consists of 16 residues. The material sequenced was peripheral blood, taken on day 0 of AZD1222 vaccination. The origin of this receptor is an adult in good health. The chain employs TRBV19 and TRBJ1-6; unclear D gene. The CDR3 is CASTSSAGSVDSPLHF. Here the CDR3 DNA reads TGTGCCAGTACCTCGTCGGCCGGGTCCGTTGATTCACCCCTCCACTTT. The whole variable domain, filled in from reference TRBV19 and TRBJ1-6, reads DGGITQSPKYLFRKEGQNVTLSCEQNLNHDAMYWYRQDPGQGLRLIYYSQIVNDFQKGDIAEGYSVSREKKESFPLTVTSAQKNPTAFYLCASTSSAGSVDSPLHFGNGTRLTVT.